The TCR beta chain under discussion was sequenced for a study of response to subunit inactivated influenza vaccine. This clonotype was picked up many times. Its antigen is unknown. Germline lookup yields CDR1 SGHRS and CDR2 YFSETQ. The CDR3 loop spans 14 amino acids. With V trimmed by 2 bases and J by 2 bases, 3 bases remained unmatched. TCRdb itself ran the RT-PCR reads through MiXCR, one entry per CDR3 protein. The sample holds under 800,000 distinct CDR3 sequences, approximately 15% seen once. Regarding the study as a whole: The authors suggested that few new T cells are recruited per seasonal influenza vaccination.

Sequencing was performed on PBMCs from blood, taken 14 to 15 days before vaccination. V usage is TRBV5-1 and J usage is TRBJ1-1, with 7 bases aligning to TRBD1. This TCR was sampled from a man between 45 and 60 years old who received an inactivated influenza vaccine. CDR3 coding DNA: TGCGCCAGCAGCTTAGACAGGGCTAACACTGAAGCTTTCTTT. This sequence encodes CASSLDRANTEAFF. Full variable domain (outside the CDR3, taken from reference TRBV5-1 and TRBJ1-1): KAGVTQTPRYLIKTRGQQVTLSCSPISGHRSVSWYQQTPGQGLQFLFEYFSETQRNKGNFPGRFSGRQFSNSRSEMNVSTLELGDSALYLCASSLDRANTEAFFGQGTRLTVV.